This T cell receptor beta chain appears in the sequencing data of a study of identical twins. Notes on the study in general: The authors noted that invariant MAIT and iNKT cells could partly confound zero-insertion analyses.

Unique molecular identifiers were present on the cDNA, and a universal primer site came from template switching. TCRdb re-called the 5' RACE reads with MiXCR, one entry per CDR3 protein. The profile shows a few hundred thousand distinct CDR3 sequences, roughly 9.9% of them singletons. Healthy Caucasians alone served as donors. The CDR3 is 14 amino acids. The V end lost 6 bases, the J end lost 3 bases, and 14 bases lay between the germline ends. This clonotype appeared a few times. The antigen is not known. These data were also filed under a second study, of yellow fever vaccine responses in identical twins.

The receptor's source is a woman aged 18-35 years in good health. This chain connects TRBV12-3 or TRBV12-4 to TRBJ1-1; weak D call: TRBD1 (5 bases). Material for sequencing was PBMCs. The CDR3 coding sequence is TGTGCCAGCAGACCGACAGCGGTCTACACTGAAGCTTTCTTT. This sequence encodes CASRPTAVYTEAFF.